The 22 T cell receptor beta chains reported below all come from one sample, sequenced in a study of a mutant IDH1 vaccine in newly diagnosed glioma. Profiled with immunoSEQ multiplex PCR; TCRdb holds only in-frame clones, not every one. The sample holds some 60,000 clones; 83% are singletons and the top ten take approximately 3.4%. Time point reported: week 47, end of study. Topical imiquimod accompanied each vaccine dose, which consisted of 300 ug of mutant IDH1 20-mer peptide. Their target antigens are unknown. The source material was PBMCs, sampled from a glioma patient whose treatment included an IDH1 peptide vaccine. These receptors originate from a woman aged 50 to 65 with glioma.

The rearrangement uses TRBV6-5 and TRBJ2-5, with D hard to call. The germline V and J ends were trimmed by 6 bases and 3 bases, with 8 bases remaining between them. The CDR3 has 12 residues. Germline assignment: CDR1 MNHEY and CDR2 SVGAGI. The CDR3 DNA sequence: TGTGCCAGCAGGGGTGGAAAAGAGACCCAGTACTTC. It codes for CASRGGKETQYF.

The chain combines TRBV5-6 with TRBJ2-5; TRBD2 is a possible D gene (5 bases). The CDR3 runs 14 residues. Germline V gene lookup returns CDR1 SGHDT and CDR2 YYEEEE. V lost 4 bases and J 4 bases, leaving 14 bases between the germline ends. The CDR3 reads CASSLSGIRETQYF. CDR3 DNA sequence: TGTGCCAGCAGCCTTTCGGGGATCCGAGAGACCCAGTACTTC.

The gene calls are TRBV5-1 and TRBJ2-7, with 8 bases that match TRBD1. The CDR3 totals 14 residues. Germline lookup yields CDR1 SGHRS and CDR2 YFSETQ. The V segment lost 4 bases and the J segment 5 bases; nucleotides outside the gene matches: 8. The DNA for the CDR3 is TGCGCCAGCAGCAAAGGACAGGGTGTGAACGAGCAGTACTTC. Translated: CASSKGQGVNEQYF.

The chain has TRBV6-6 and TRBJ1-2; D might be TRBD1 (6 bases). V gave up 5 bases and J gave up 5 bases, with 18 bases separating them. CDR1 is MNHNY and CDR2 is SVGAGI in the germline V gene (reference sequence). There are 15 residues in the CDR3. The CDR3 here is CASSLDSVNHYGYTF. The CDR3 nucleotides read TGTGCCAGCAGTCTGGACAGCGTAAATCATTATGGCTACACCTTC.

This clone came up a few times. V and J are TRBV7-3 and TRBJ1-2, with 9 bases lining up with TRBD1. Germline V gives CDR1 SGHTA, CDR2 FQGTGA. V shed 4 bases and J 10 bases; nucleotides not matched to a gene: 4. CDR3 length: 12 residues. This chain's CDR3 is CASSWDREVYTF. CDR3 DNA: TGTGCCAGCAGCTGGGACAGGGAGGTCTACACCTTC.

The V call is TRBV7-2, the J call TRBJ1-2; the D gene is possibly TRBD1 (5 bases). V dropped 0 bases and J dropped 4 bases, with 12 bases sitting between them. The germline gives CDR1 SGHTA, CDR2 FQGNSA. The CDR3 runs 15 residues. The CDR3 protein is CASSLATVLSYGYTF. The CDR3 DNA sequence: TGTGCCAGCAGCTTAGCGACAGTCCTATCCTATGGCTACACCTTC.

This clone was recorded only once. The chain uses TRBV6-1 and TRBJ1-5; D perhaps matches TRBD1 (6 bases). The V gene's germline CDR1 is MNHNS and CDR2 SASEGT. The germline V and J ends were trimmed by 7 bases and 6 bases, with 16 bases remaining between them. The CDR3 consists of 14 residues. The CDR3: CASTWTGATQPQHF. The CDR3 region has the DNA TGTGCCAGCACCTGGACGGGGGCCACTCAGCCCCAGCATTTT.

A word on this clone: Germline is not matched at one junction end, which may reflect a read error. This rearrangement joins TRBV15 to TRBJ1-3; D not resolved. Germline V lookup: CDR1 LNHNV, CDR2 YYDKDF (reference sequence). The CDR3 has 14 amino acids. The CDR3 bases are TGTGCCACCAGTAACAGCCTCTCTGCAAACACCATATATTTT. Its protein product is CATSNSLSANTIYF.

The V call is TRBV4-1, the J call TRBJ2-3; no firm D call. The germline V gene encodes CDR1 MGHRA and CDR2 YSYEKL. With 6 bases removed from V and 1 base from J, the gap between germline ends came to 14 bases. The CDR3 is 15 residues long. CDR3 coding DNA: TGCGCCAGCAGTACGCTCTGGGTGGGCACAGATACGCAGTATTTT. Translating it yields CASSTLWVGTDTQYF.

The V and J genes are TRBV11-1 and TRBJ1-1; D gene uncertain. The CDR3 consists of 15 residues. The germline gives CDR1 SGHAT, CDR2 FQDESV (reference sequence). Trimming pared 2 bases from V and 4 bases from J, leaving 14 bases between. CDR3 loop: CASSLTPLGSTEAFF. The CDR3 DNA is TGTGCCAGCAGCTTAACGCCGTTAGGGAGCACTGAAGCTTTCTTT.

V and J are TRBV6-5 and TRBJ1-5; 7 positions match TRBD1. V shed 9 bases, J shed 3 bases, and the junction held 8 bases outside the gene matches. Germline V gives CDR1 MNHEY, CDR2 SVGAGI. CDR3 length: 14 amino acids. DNA of the CDR3: TGTGCCAGTGGTGGGACAGCTTTCAATCAGCCCCAGCATTTT. Protein: CASGGTAFNQPQHF.

The chain is built from TRBV15 and TRBJ2-2; D gene uncertain. The CDR3 is made up of 13 amino acids. V lost 1 base, J lost 6 bases, and 6 bases lay in between. CDR1 LNHNV and CDR2 YYDKDF come from the germline V gene (reference sequence). DNA for the CDR3: TGTGCCACCAGCAGAGTGGGTTCCGGGGAGCTGTTTTTT. Protein: CATSRVGSGELFF.

The V gene is TRBV5-1, the J gene TRBJ2-1; D may be TRBD1 (6 bases). This CDR3 has 16 amino acids. The V gene's germline CDR1 is SGHRS and CDR2 YFSETQ. The V end was cut by 0 bases, the J end by 2 bases, with 12 bases between. The CDR3 DNA reads TGCGCCAGCAGCTTGGAATGGCAGGGGCCCTACAATGAGCAGTTCTTC. Translating it yields CASSLEWQGPYNEQFF.

The table lists this clone with a few counts. V and J are TRBV5-1 and TRBJ2-7; D possibly corresponds to TRBD2 (5 bases). From germline, CDR1 is SGHRS and CDR2 YFSETQ. This CDR3 region has 15 residues. The V gene lost 4 bases and the J gene lost 7 bases, with 21 bases spanning the gap. The CDR3 DNA reads TGCGCCAGCAGCCCAAAATCCGTCGGGGATAGAGAGCAGTACTTC. This codes for CASSPKSVGDREQYF.

The chain couples TRBV5-1 to TRBJ1-2; 8 nucleotides line up with TRBD1. Germline V CDR1 and CDR2: SGHRS, YFSETQ. CDR3 size: 13 residues. The V and J ends lost 3 bases and 8 bases, in that order; junction bases with no gene match: 6. The CDR3 sequence: CASSSGQAMGYTF. CDR3 sequence (DNA): TGCGCCAGCAGCTCGGGACAGGCCATGGGCTACACCTTC.

The gene calls are TRBV27 and TRBJ1-6; 8 nucleotides align to TRBD1. Germline V CDR1 and CDR2: MNHEY, SMNVEV (reference sequence). V lost 5 bases to trimming and J lost 10 bases; unmatched junction nucleotides: 10. The CDR3 is 15 amino acids. Written as DNA, the CDR3 is TGTGCCAGCAGTGGATCCTCAGGGGGCGGGTCACCCCTCCACTTT. Amino acids: CASSGSSGGGSPLHF.

This clone was picked up a small number of times. This chain joins TRBV6-1 and TRBJ1-5; possibly TRBD1 for D (6 bases). Germline-derived CDR1 and CDR2 are MNHNS and SASEGT. This CDR3 has 14 amino acids. The V end lost 2 bases, the J end lost 4 bases, and 9 bases lay between the germline ends. The CDR3 reads CASSESGVNQPQHF. As DNA, the CDR3 is TGTGCCAGCAGTGAATCAGGGGTAAATCAGCCCCAGCATTTT.

The chain carries TRBV5-1 and TRBJ2-1, with 13 bases lining up with TRBD2. Losses at the gene ends were 3 bases for V and 8 bases for J; bases not matched to a gene: 5. The CDR3 sequence is 15 residues long. Germline loops: CDR1 SGHRS, CDR2 YFSETQ. The CDR3, as DNA: TGCGCCAGCAGCTATGGGACTAGCGGGGTCGATGAGCAGTTCTTC. Its protein product is CASSYGTSGVDEQFF.

This chain connects TRBV7-9 to TRBJ1-2; a possible D gene is TRBD1 (5 bases). Germline V CDR1 and CDR2: SEHNR, FQNEAQ (reference sequence). The ends were cut back, 0 bases at V and 8 bases at J, with 10 bases in the middle. There are 13 residues in the CDR3. The CDR3 reads CASSLAGTFGYTF. CDR3 sequence (DNA): TGTGCCAGCAGCTTAGCCGGGACCTTCGGCTACACCTTC.

The chain has TRBV2 and TRBJ2-1; TRBD2 matches 7 bases. Germline lookup yields CDR1 SNHLY and CDR2 FYNNEI. The CDR3 length is 16 residues. V was clipped by 0 bases and J by 8 bases; unmatched bases: 10. CDR3 loop: CASSEAPRGGRDEQFF. DNA of the CDR3: TGTGCCAGCAGTGAAGCTCCTCGCGGGGGTAGGGATGAGCAGTTCTTC.

This chain links TRBV7-2 with TRBJ1-6; D call uncertain. Trimming shortened V by 0 bases and J by 8 bases, and 11 bases separated the two germline ends. CDR3 length: 15 amino acids. The germline V gene encodes CDR1 SGHTA and CDR2 FQGNSA. This CDR3 reads CASSLALAVDSPLHF. Here the CDR3 DNA reads TGTGCCAGCAGCTTAGCGTTGGCAGTCGATTCACCCCTCCACTTT.

The genes are TRBV5-5 and TRBJ1-2; D is perhaps TRBD1 (6 bases). This CDR3 region has 15 residues. Germline lookup yields CDR1 SGHKS and CDR2 YYEKEE (reference sequence). V lost 0 bases, J lost 6 bases, and 15 bases lay in between. The CDR3 nucleotides read TGTGCCAGCAGCTTGGGGGGACACGGGTTCGATGGCTACACCTTC. As protein: CASSLGGHGFDGYTF. Full variable domain (outside the CDR3, taken from reference TRBV5-5 and TRBJ1-2): DAGVTQSPTHLIKTRGQQVTLRCSPISGHKSVSWYQQVLGQGPQFIFQYYEKEERGRGNFPDRFSARQFPNYSSELNVNALLLGDSALYLCASSLGGHGFDGYTFGSGTRLTVV.